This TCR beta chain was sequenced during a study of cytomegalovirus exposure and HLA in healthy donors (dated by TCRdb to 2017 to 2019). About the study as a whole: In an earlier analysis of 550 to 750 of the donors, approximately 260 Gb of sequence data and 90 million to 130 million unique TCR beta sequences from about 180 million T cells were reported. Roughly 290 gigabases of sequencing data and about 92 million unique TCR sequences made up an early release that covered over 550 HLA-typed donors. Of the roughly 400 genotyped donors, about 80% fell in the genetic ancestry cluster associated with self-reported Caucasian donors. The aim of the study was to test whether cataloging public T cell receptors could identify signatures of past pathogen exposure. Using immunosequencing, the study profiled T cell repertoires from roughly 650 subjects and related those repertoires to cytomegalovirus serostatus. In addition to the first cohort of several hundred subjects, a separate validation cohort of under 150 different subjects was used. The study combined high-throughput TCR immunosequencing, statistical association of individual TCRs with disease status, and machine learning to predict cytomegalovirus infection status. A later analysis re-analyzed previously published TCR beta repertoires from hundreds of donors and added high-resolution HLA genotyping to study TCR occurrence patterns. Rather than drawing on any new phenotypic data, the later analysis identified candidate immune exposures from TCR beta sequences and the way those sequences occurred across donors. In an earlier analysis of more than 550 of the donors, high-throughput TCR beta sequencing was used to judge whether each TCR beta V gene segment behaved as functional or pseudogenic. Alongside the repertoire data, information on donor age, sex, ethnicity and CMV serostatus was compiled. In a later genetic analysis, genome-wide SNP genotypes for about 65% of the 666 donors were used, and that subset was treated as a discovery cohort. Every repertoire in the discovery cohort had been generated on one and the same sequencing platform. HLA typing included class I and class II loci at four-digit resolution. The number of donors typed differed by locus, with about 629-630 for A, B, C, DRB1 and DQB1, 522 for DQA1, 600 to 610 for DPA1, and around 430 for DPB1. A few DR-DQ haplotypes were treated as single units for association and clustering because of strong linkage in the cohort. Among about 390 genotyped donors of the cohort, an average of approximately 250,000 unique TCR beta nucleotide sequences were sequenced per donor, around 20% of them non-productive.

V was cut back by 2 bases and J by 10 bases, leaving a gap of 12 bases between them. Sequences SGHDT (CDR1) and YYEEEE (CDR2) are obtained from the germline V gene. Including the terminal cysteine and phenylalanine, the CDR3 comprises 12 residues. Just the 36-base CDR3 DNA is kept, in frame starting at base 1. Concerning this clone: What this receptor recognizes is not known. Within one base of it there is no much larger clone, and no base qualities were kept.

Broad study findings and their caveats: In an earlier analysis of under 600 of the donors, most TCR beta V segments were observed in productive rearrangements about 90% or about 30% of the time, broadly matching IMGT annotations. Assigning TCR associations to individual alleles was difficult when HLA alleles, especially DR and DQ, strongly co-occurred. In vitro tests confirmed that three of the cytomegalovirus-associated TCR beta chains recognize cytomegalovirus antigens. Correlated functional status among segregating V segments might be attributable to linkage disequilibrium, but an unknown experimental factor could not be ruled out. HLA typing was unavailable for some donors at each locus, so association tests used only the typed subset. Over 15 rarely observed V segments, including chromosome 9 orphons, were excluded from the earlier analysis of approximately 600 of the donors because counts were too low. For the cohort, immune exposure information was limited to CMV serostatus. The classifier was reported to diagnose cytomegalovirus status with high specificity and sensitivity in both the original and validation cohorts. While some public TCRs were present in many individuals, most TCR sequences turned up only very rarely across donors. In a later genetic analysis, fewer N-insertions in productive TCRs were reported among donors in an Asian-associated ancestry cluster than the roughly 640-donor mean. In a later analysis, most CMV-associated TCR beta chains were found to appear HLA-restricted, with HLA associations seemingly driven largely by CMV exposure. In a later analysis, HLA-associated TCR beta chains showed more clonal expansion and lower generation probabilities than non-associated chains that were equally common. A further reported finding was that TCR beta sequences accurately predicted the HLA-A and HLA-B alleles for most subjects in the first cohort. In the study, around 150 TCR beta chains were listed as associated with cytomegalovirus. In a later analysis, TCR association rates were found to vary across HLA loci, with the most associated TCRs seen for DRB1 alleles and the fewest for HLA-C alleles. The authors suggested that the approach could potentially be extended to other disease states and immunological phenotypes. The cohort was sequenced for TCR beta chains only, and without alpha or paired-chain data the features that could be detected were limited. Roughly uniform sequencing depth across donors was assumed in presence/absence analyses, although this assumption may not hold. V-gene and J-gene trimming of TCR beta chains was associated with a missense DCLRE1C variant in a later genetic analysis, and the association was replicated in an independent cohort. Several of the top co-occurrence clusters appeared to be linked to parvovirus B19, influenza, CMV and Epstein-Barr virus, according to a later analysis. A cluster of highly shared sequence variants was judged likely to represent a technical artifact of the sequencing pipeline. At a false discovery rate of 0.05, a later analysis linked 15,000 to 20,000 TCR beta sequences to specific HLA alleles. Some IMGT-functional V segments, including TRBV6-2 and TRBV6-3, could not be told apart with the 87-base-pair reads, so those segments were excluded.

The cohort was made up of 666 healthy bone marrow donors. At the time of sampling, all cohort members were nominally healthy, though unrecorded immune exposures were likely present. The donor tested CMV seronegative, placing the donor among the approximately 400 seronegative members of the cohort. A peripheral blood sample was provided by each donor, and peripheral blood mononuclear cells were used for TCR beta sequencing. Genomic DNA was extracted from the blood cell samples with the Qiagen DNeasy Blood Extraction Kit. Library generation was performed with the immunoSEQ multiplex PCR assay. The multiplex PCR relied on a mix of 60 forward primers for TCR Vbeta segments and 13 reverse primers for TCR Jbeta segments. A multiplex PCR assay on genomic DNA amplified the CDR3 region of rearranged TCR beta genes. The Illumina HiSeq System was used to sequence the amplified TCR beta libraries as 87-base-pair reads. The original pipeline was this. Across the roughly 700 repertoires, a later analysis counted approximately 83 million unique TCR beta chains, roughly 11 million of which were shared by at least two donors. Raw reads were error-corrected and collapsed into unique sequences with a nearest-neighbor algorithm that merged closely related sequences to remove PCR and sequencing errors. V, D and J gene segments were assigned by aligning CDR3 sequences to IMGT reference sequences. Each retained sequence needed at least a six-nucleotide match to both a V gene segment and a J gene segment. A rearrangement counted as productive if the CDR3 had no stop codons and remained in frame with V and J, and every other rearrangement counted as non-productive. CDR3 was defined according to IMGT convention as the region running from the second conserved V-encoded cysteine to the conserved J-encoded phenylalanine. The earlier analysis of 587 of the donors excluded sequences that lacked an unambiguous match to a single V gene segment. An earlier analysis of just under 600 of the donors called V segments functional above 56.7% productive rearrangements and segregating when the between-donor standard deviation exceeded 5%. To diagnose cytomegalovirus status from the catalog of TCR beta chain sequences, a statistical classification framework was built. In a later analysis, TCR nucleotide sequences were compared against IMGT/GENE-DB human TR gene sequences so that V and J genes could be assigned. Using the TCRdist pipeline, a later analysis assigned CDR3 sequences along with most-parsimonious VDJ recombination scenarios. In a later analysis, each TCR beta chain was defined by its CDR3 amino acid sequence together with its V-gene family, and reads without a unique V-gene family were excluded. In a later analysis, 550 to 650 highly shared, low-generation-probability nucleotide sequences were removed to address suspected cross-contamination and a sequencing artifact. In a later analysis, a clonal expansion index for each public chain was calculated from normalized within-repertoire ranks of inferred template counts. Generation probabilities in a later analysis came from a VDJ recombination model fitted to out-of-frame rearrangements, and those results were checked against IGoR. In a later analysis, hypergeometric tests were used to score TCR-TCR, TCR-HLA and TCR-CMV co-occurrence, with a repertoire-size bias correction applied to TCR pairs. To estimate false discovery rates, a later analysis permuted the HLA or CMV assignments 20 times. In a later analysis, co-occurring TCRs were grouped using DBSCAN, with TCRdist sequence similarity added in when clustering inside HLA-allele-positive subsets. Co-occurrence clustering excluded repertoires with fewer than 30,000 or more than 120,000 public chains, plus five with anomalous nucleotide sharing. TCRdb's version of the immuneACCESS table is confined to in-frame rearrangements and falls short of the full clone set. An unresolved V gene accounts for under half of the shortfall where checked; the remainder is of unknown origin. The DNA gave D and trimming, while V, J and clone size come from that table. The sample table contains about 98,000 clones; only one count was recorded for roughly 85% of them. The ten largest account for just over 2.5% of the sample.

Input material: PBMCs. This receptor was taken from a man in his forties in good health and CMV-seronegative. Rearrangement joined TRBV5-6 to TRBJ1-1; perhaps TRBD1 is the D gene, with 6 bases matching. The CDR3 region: CASSFQGSGAFF. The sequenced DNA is TGTGCCAGCAGCTTCCAGGGGTCAGGAGCTTTCTTT.